The entry below gives a single T cell receptor (beta chain) sequence along with its context. The CDR3 covers 15 residues. Trimming stripped 5 bases from V and 6 bases from J, with 17 bases between. Germline CDR1 reads SEHNR; CDR2 reads FQNEAQ (reference sequence). The sample comes from a study of blood T cell repertoires in COVID-19. Measured with immunoSEQ multiplex PCR; TCRdb has only the in-frame clones, and not every one. This sample has approximately 360,000 clones; around 90% occur once, and the top ten carry 0.95% to 1.5%. The chain employs TRBV7-9 and TRBJ1-3; TRBD1 might be the D (5 bases). Sample: peripheral blood. This TCR was recovered from a middle-aged man with acute or convalescent COVID-19. CDR3 amino acids: CASSPRSTALNTIYF. In DNA form, the CDR3 reads TGTGCCAGCAGCCCCCGATCGACAGCCCTAAACACCATATATTTT. Combining the CDR3 with reference TRBV7-9 and TRBJ1-3 gives the whole variable domain DTGVSQNPRHKITKRGQNVTFRCDPISEHNRLYWYRQTLGQGPEFLTYFQNEAQLEKSRLLSDRFSAERPKGSFSTLEIQRTEQGDSAMYLCASSPRSTALNTIYFGEGSWLTVV.